This is a list of T cell receptor beta chains from one sample in a study of technical replicates of blood from a few donors. Profiled with immunoSEQ multiplex PCR; TCRdb holds only in-frame clones, not every one. The table includes more than 75,000 clones, just under 95% detected once. Source material: T cells isolated from PBMCs. The receptor source for this set is a human donor in good health. CDR3s include the opening cysteine and the closing phenylalanine or tryptophan. Each record gives: V gene, clone size, J gene, D gene, CDR3 protein, CDR3 DNA. The D gene is left open where the match is weak. A row's size may be missing; if present it is once, few, many or a size class.

>TRBV7-6|-|TRBJ1-2|-
CASSLDTGNLNYGYTF
TGTGCCAGCAGCTTGGATACAGGGAACTTAAACTATGGCTACACCTTC
>TRBV7-6|-|TRBJ2-1|-
CASSTIAENEQFF
TGTGCCAGCAGCACCATAGCGGAAAATGAGCAGTTCTTC
>TRBV5-1|-|TRBJ2-3|-
CASSQQGSSTDTQYF
TGCGCCAGCAGCCAACAGGGATCTAGCACAGATACGCAGTATTTT
>TRBV5-1|-|TRBJ2-7|-
CASSLNGRDSYEQYF
TGCGCCAGCAGCTTGAACGGACGGGACTCCTACGAGCAGTACTTC
>TRBV5-1|few|TRBJ2-1|-
CASRYSVEQFF
TGCGCCAGCAGGTATAGCGTTGAGCAGTTCTTC
>TRBV2|-|TRBJ1-2|TRBD1
CASLTGDYGYTF
TGTGCCAGCTTGACAGGGGACTATGGCTACACCTTC
>TRBV11-2|-|TRBJ1-2|-
CASSLDPSSYTF
TGTGCCAGCAGCTTAGATCCGTCTAGCTACACCTTC
>TRBV27|-|TRBJ2-1|TRBD2
CATMGGSSYNEQFF
TGTGCCACCATGGGGGGGAGCTCCTACAATGAGCAGTTCTTC
>TRBV5-6|-|TRBJ1-2|-
CASSLFLQGRDGYTF
TGTGCCAGCAGCTTATTCTTACAGGGACGGGATGGCTACACCTTC
>TRBV28|-|TRBJ2-4|-
CASSLFGVGSLDIQYF
TGTGCCAGCAGTTTATTTGGTGTGGGGAGCCTTGACATTCAGTACTTC
>TRBV28|-|TRBJ2-1|-
CASGGQTPSSYNEQFF
TGTGCCAGCGGGGGCCAAACTCCTAGCTCCTACAATGAGCAGTTCTTC
>TRBV5-1|-|TRBJ2-1|TRBD2
CASSPGGRVAGASANEQFF
TGCGCCAGCAGCCCGGGCGGGAGGGTAGCGGGGGCCTCAGCCAATGAGCAGTTCTTC
>TRBV11-3|-|TRBJ2-5|-
CASSPGRRAIGETQYF
TGTGCCAGCAGCCCGGGCCGGAGGGCGATTGGAGAGACCCAGTACTTC
>TRBV5-4|-|TRBJ2-7|TRBD1
CASYPRPGTEDEQYF
TGTGCCAGCTATCCTCGACCCGGGACAGAGGACGAGCAGTACTTC
>TRBV28|-|TRBJ1-1|TRBD1
CASSPQGAQDSEAFF
TGTGCCAGCAGTCCACAGGGGGCGCAGGATTCTGAAGCTTTCTTT
>TRBV28|-|TRBJ1-3|-
CASSSGTGNTIYF
TGTGCCAGCAGTTCGGGGACTGGAAACACCATATATTTT
>TRBV10-2|-|TRBJ2-1|TRBD2
CASRPGLAGSNEQFF
TGCGCCAGCAGGCCCGGACTAGCGGGATCCAATGAGCAGTTCTTC
>TRBV5-1|-|TRBJ2-7|TRBD2
CASSLRLAGGEQYF
TGCGCCAGCAGCTTGAGACTAGCGGGAGGCGAGCAGTACTTC
>TRBV27|-|TRBJ2-3|-
CASSLYSGSGTDTQYF
TGTGCCAGCAGTCTTTATAGCGGTAGCGGCACAGATACGCAGTATTTT
>TRBV6-1|-|TRBJ2-3|-
CASGLLGGGADTQYF
TGTGCCAGCGGGTTATTAGGAGGGGGCGCAGATACGCAGTATTTT
>TRBV7-2|-|TRBJ1-2|TRBD1
CASSSTSHRGHGYTF
TGTGCCAGCAGCTCGACAAGTCACAGGGGTCATGGCTACACCTTC
>TRBV15|-|TRBJ2-1|TRBD2
CATGTSGRERQFF
TGTGCCACCGGGACTAGCGGGAGGGAACGGCAGTTCTTC
>TRBV6-5|-|TRBJ1-2|TRBD1
CASTPDRSVYTF
TGTGCCAGCACCCCGGACAGGTCTGTCTACACCTTC
>TRBV6-6|-|TRBJ1-5|TRBD1
CASRDRGGLQPQHF
TGTGCCAGCAGGGACAGGGGGGGGCTTCAGCCCCAGCATTTT
>TRBV7-2|once|TRBJ1-3|-
CASSLGQLPGNTIYF
TGTGCCAGCAGCTTAGGGCAGTTACCTGGAAACACCATATATTTT
>TRBV7-9|once|TRBJ2-5|TRBD2
CASSLSGGAQETQYF
TGTGCCAGCAGCTTGAGCGGGGGGGCCCAAGAGACCCAGTACTTC
>TRBV25-1|once|TRBJ2-6|TRBD1
CASSGGQTSGANVLTF
TGTGCCAGCAGTGGGGGACAGACCTCTGGGGCCAACGTCCTGACTTTC
>TRBV5-4|-|TRBJ2-7|-
CASSLPGYEQYF
TGTGCCAGCAGCTTGCCAGGGTACGAGCAGTACTTC
>TRBV19|-|TRBJ2-1|TRBD1
CASKGQVSNEQFF
TGTGCCAGTAAGGGACAGGTGAGCAATGAGCAGTTCTTC
>TRBV4-2|-|TRBJ2-7|TRBD2
CASSQFSGSGYEQYF
TGTGCCAGCAGCCAATTTAGCGGGTCCGGATACGAGCAGTACTTC
>TRBV7-9|-|TRBJ2-5|TRBD2
CASSSRGGLETQYF
TGTGCCAGCAGCTCTCGGGGGGGCCTAGAGACCCAGTACTTC
>TRBV6-1|once|TRBJ2-1|-
CASSEVAGYNEQFF
TGTGCCAGCAGTGAAGTGGCGGGTTACAATGAGCAGTTCTTC
>TRBV4-1|few|TRBJ1-5|TRBD1
CASSPEQGEQPQHF
TGCGCCAGCAGCCCTGAACAGGGGGAACAGCCCCAGCATTTT
>TRBV5-5|-|TRBJ1-1|-
CASSLGGLTEAFF
TGTGCCAGCAGCTTGGGGGGGCTTACTGAAGCTTTCTTT
>TRBV27|-|TRBJ2-7|-
CASSLPTGDEQYF
TGTGCCAGCAGTCTCCCCACGGGTGACGAGCAGTACTTC
>TRBV4-1|-|TRBJ2-7|TRBD1
CASSQLGTGSGYEQYF
TGCGCCAGCAGCCAGCTCGGGACAGGGAGTGGATACGAGCAGTACTTC
>TRBV6-1|-|TRBJ1-4|TRBD1
CASSEADRDEKLFF
TGTGCCAGCAGTGAGGCGGACAGGGACGAAAAACTGTTTTTT
>TRBV7-6|-|TRBJ2-1|TRBD2
CASSLERDSYNEQFF
TGTGCCAGCAGCTTAGAGCGGGACTCCTACAATGAGCAGTTCTTC
>TRBV19|-|TRBJ1-4|-
CASSIPRVPGELFF
TGTGCCAGTAGTATCCCCAGGGTGCCAGGGGAACTGTTTTTT
>TRBV30|once|TRBJ1-4|TRBD1
CAWRAQVYRGHEKLFF
TGTGCCTGGAGGGCTCAGGTCTACAGGGGCCATGAAAAACTGTTTTTT
>TRBV6-5|-|TRBJ1-4|-
CASSFQGISEKLFF
TGTGCCAGCAGCTTCCAGGGGATCTCCGAAAAACTGTTTTTT
>TRBV19|-|TRBJ2-1|-
CASVDGSYNEQFF
TGTGCCTCAGTGGACGGGAGCTACAATGAGCAGTTCTTC
>TRBV4-1|-|TRBJ2-3|TRBD2
CASSPPTSGSADTQYF
TGCGCCAGCAGCCCACCGACTAGCGGGAGTGCAGATACGCAGTATTTT